This TCR beta chain came from a study of siplizumab effects on memory and regulatory T cells. Notes on the study in general: An assignable naive or memory phenotype was lacking in roughly 80-97% of proliferating CD4+ or CD8+ clones. Just a small share of alloreactive clones was traced back to unstimulated subsets. The apparent diversity of naive T cells exceeded that of memory cells, and naive T cells seemed to make a major contribution to the alloresponse. Memory cells that were CD4+ and unstimulated gave rise to alloreactive sequences, which siplizumab significantly reduced.

Remarks on this clone: Its antigen is unknown.

Assay used: immunoSEQ multiplex PCR; TCRdb lists only in-frame clones, some missing. Here the sample spans 100,000 or so clones, about 90% being singletons. V shed 1 base and J shed 4 bases, with 26 bases lying between them. The germline CDR1 and CDR2 sequences are SGHNT and YYREEE (reference sequence). The CDR3 loop spans 19 amino acids. The chain recombines TRBV5-4 with TRBJ1-1; D unresolved. The sequenced material came from CD4+ T cells sorted from blood. The receptor was isolated from a human donor in good health. CDR3 residues: CASSLNPKVVKIRGTEAFF. DNA of the CDR3: TGTGCCAGCAGCTTGAATCCAAAGGTCGTAAAAATAAGAGGCACTGAAGCTTTCTTT. Drawing the rest from reference TRBV5-4 and TRBJ1-1, the complete variable domain is ETGVTQSPTHLIKTRGQQVTLRCSSQSGHNTVSWYQQALGQGPQFIFQYYREEENGRGNFPPRFSGLQFPNYSSELNVNALELDDSALYLCASSLNPKVVKIRGTEAFFGQGTRLTVV.